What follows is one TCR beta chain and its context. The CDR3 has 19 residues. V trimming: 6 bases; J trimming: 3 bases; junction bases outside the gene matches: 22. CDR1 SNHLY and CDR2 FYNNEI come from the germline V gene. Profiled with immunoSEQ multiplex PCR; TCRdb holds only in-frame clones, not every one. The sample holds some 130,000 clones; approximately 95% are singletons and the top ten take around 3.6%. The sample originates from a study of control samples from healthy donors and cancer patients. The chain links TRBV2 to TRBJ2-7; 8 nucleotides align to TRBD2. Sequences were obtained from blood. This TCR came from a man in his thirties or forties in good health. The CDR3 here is CASRDRLFSGTRLGYEQYF. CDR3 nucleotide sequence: TGTGCCAGCAGGGATAGATTATTTTCCGGGACTAGGTTGGGCTACGAGCAGTACTTC. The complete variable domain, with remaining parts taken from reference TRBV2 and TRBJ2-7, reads EPEVTQTPSHQVTQMGQEVILRCVPISNHLYFYWYRQILGQKVEFLVSFYNNEISEKSEIFDDQFSVERPDGSNFTLKIRSTKLEDSAMYFCASRDRLFSGTRLGYEQYFGPGTRLTVT.